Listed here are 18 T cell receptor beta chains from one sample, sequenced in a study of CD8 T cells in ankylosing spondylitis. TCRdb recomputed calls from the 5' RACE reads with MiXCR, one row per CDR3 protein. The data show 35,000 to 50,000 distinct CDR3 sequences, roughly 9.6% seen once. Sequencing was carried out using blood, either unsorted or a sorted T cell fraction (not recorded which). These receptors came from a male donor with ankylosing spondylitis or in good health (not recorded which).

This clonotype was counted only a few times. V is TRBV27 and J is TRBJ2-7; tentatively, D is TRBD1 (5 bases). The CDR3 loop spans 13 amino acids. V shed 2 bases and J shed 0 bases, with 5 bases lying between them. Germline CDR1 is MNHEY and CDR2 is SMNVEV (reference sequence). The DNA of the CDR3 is TGTGCCAGCAGTTTAGGGGCCTCCTACGAGCAGTACTTC. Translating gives CASSLGASYEQYF.

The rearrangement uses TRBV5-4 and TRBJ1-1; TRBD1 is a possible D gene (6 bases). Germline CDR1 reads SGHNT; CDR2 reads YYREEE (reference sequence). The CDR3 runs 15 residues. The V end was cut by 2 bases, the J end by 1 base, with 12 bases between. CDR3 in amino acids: CASSLTTGWNTEAFF. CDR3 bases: TGTGCCAGCAGCTTAACGACAGGTTGGAACACTGAAGCTTTCTTT.

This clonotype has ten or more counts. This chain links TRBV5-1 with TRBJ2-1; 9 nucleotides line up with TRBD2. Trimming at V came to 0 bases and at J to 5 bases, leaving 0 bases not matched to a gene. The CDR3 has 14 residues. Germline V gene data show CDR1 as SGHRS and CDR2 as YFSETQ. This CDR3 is CASSLASGDNEQFF. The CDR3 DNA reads TGCGCCAGCAGCTTGGCTAGCGGGGACAATGAGCAGTTCTTC.

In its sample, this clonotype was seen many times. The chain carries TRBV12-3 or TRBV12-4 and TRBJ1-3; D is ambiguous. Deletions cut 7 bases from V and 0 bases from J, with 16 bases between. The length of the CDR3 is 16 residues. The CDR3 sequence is CASTGFLKRSGNTIYF. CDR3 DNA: TGTGCCAGCACCGGGTTCCTGAAACGCTCTGGAAACACCATATATTTT.

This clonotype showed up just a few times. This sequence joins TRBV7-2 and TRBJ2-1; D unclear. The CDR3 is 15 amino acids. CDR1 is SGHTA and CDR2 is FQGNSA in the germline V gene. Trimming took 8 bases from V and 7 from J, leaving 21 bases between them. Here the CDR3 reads CASAPLGRLGNEQFF. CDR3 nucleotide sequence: TGTGCCAGCGCACCACTCGGCCGATTGGGGAATGAGCAGTTCTTC. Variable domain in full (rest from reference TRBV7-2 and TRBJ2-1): GAGVSQSPSNKVTEKGKDVELRCDPISGHTALYWYRQSLGQGLEFLIYFQGNSAPDKSGLPSDRFSAERTGGSVSTLTIQRTQQEDSAVYLCASAPLGRLGNEQFFGPGTRLTVL.

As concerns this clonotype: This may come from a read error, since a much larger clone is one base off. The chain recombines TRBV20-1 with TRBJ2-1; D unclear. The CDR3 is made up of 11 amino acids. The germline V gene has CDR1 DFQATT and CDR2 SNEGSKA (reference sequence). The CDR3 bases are TGCAGTGCTAGGGTATACAATAAGCAGTTCTTC. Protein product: CSARVYNKQFF.

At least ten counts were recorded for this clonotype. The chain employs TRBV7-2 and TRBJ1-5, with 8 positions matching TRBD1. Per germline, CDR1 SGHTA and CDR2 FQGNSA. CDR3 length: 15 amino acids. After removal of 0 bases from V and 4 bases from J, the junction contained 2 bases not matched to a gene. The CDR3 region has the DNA TGTGCCAGCAGCTTAGCTCGGACAGGGAATCAGCCCCAGCATTTT. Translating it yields CASSLARTGNQPQHF.

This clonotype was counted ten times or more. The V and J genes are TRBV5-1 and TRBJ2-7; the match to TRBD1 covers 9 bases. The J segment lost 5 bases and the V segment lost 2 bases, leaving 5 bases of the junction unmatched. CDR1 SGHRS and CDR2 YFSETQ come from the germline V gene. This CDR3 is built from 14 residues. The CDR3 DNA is TGCGCCAGCAGCTTTGGGGACAGGGCCAACGAGCAGTACTTC. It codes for CASSFGDRANEQYF.

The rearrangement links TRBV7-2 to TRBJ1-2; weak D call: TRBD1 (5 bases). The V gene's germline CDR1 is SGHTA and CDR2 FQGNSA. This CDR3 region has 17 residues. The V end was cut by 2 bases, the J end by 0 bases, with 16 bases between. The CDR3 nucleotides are TGTGCCAGCAGCTTAAATGGGAGGGGCCAAGCTAACTATGGCTACACCTTC. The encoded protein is CASSLNGRGQANYGYTF.

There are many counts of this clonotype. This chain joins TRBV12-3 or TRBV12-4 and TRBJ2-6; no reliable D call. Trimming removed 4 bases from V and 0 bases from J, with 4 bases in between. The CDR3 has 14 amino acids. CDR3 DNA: TGTGCCAGCAGTTCCCACTCTGGGGCCAACGTCCTGACTTTC. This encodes CASSSHSGANVLTF.

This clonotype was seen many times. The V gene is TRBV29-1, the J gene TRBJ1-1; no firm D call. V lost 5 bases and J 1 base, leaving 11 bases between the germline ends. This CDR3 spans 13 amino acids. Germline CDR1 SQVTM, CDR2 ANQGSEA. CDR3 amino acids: CSVSFTSNTEAFF. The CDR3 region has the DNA TGCAGCGTTTCGTTTACATCGAACACTGAAGCTTTCTTT.

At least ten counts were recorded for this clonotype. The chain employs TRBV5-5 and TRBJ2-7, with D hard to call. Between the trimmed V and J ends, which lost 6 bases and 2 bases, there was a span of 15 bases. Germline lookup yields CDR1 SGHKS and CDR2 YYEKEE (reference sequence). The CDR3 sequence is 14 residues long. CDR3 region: CASTHLPETYEQYF. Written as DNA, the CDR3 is TGTGCCAGCACCCACCTCCCAGAAACCTACGAGCAGTACTTC.

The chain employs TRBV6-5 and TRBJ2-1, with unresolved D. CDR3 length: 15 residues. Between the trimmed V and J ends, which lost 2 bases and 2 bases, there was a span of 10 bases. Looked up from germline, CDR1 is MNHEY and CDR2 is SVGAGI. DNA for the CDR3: TGTGCCAGCAGTTACCAGGACGGTCCCTACAATGAGCAGTTCTTC. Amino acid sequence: CASSYQDGPYNEQFF.

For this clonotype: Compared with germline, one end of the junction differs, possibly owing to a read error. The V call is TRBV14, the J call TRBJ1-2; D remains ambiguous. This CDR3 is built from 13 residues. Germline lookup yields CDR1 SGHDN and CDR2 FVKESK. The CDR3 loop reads CANSHGVAAGYTF. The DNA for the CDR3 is TGTGCCAACAGCCACGGGGTTGCAGCCGGCTACACCTTC.

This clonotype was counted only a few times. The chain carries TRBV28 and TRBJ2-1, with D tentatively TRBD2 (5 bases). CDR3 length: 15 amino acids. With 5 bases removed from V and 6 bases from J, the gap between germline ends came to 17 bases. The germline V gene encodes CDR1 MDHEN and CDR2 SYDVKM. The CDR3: CASSTPGRGVNEQFF. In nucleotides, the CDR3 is TGTGCCAGCAGTACCCCCGGTCGGGGTGTCAATGAGCAGTTCTTC.

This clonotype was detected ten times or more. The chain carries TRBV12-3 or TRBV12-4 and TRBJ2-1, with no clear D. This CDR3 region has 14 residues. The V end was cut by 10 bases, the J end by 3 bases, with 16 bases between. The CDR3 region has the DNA TGTGCCACCAATGCAGCGCCCTACTACAATGAGCAGTTCTTC. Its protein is CATNAAPYYNEQFF.

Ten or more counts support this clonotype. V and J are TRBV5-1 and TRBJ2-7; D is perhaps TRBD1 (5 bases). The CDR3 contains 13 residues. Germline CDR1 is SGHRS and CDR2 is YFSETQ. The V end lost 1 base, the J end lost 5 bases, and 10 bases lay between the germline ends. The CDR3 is CASSLQGENEQYF. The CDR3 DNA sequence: TGCGCCAGCAGCTTGCAGGGTGAGAACGAGCAGTACTTC.

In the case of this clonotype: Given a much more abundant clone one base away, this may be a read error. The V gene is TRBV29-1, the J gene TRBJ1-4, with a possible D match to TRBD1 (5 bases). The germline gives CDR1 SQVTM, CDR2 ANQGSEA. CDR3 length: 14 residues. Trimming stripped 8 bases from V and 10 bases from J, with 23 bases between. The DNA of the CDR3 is TGCAGCATAACGACGACAGCGGCTCGGGGAAAACTGTTTTTT. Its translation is CSITTTAARGKLFF.